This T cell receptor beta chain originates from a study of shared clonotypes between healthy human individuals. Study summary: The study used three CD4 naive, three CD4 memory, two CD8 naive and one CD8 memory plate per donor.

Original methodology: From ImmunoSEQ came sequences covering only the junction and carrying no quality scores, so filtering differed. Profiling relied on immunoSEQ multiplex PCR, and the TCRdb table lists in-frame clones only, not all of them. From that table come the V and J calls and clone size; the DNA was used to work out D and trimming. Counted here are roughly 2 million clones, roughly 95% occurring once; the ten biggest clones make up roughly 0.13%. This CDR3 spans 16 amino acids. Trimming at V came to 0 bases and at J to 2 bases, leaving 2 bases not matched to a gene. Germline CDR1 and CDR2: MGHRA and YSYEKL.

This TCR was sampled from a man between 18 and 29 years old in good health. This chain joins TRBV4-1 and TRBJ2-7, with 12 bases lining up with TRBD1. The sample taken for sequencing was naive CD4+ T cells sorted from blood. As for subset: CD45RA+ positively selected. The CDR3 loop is CASSQEWDRGPYEQYF. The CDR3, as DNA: TGCGCCAGCAGCCAAGAATGGGACAGGGGGCCCTACGAGCAGTACTTC.